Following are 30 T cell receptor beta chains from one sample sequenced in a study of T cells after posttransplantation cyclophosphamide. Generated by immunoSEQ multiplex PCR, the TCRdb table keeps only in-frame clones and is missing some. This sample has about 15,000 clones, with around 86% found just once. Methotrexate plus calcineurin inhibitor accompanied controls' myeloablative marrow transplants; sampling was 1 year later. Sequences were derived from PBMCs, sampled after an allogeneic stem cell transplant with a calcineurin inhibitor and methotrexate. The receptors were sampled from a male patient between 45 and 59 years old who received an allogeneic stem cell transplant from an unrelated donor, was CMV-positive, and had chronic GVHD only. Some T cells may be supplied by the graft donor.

CDR3 in DNA: TGTGCCAGCAGTGACTGGGTCTATAGCGGGACAGGGACTCAGAACGAGCAGTACTTC. Translation: CASSDWVYSGTGTQNEQYF. The J gene is TRBJ2-7, the V gene TRBV2; D perhaps matches TRBD1 (9 bases). Germline V lookup: CDR1 SNHLY, CDR2 FYNNEI. This CDR3 has 19 residues. Between the trimmed V and J ends, which lost 3 bases and 5 bases, there was a span of 29 bases.

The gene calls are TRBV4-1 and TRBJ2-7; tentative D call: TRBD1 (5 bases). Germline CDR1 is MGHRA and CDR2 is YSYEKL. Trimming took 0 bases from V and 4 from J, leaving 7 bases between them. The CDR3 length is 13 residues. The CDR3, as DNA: TGCGCCAGCAGCCAAGAGACAGTTTACGAGCAGTACTTC. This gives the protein CASSQETVYEQYF.

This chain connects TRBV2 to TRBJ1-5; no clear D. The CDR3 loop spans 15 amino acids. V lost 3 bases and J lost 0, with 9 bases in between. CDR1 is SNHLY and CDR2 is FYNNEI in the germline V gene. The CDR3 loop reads CASSDVSNSNQPQHF. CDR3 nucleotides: TGTGCCAGCAGTGATGTGTCAAATAGCAATCAGCCCCAGCATTTT.

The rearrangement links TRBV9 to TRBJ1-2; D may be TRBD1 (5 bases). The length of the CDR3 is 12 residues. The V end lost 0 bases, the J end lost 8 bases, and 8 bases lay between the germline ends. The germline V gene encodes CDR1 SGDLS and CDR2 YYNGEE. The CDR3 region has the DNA TGTGCCAGCAGCGTAGGAGCAGGGGGCTACACCTTC. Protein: CASSVGAGGYTF.

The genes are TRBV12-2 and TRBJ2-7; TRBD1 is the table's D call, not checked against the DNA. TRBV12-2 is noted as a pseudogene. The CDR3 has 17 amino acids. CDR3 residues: CASRLVDFRENSYEQYF. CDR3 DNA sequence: TGTGCAAGTCGCTTAGTTGATTTCAGGGAAAACTCCTACGAGCAGTACTTC.

The CDR3 reads CASHAGELFF. The CDR3 coding sequence is TGTGCCAGCCACGCGGGGGAACTGTTTTTT. The chain has TRBV5-8 and TRBJ1-4; perhaps TRBD1 as D (5 bases). The CDR3 is 10 amino acids. V dropped 7 bases and J dropped 12 bases, with 10 bases sitting between them. Germline V gene data show CDR1 as SGHTS and CDR2 as YDEGEE.

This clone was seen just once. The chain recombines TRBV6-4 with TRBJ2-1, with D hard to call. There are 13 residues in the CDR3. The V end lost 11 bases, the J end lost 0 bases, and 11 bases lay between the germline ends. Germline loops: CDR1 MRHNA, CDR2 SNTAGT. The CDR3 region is CARCGSSYNEQFF. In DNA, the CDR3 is TGTGCCCGCTGCGGTAGCTCCTACAATGAGCAGTTCTTC.

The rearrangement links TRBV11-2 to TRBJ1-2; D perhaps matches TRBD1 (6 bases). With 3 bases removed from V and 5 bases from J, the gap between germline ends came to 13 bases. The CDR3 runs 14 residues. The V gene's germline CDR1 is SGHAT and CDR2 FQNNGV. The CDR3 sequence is CASSLGSGVYGYTF. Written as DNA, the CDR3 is TGTGCCAGCAGCTTGGGTTCAGGGGTTTATGGCTACACCTTC.

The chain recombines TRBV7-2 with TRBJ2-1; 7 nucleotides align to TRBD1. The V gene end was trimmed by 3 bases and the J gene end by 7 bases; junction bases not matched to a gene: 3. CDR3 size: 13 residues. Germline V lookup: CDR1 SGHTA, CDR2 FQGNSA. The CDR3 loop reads CASSLGQTNEQFF. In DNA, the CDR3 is TGTGCCAGCAGCTTGGGACAGACTAATGAGCAGTTCTTC.

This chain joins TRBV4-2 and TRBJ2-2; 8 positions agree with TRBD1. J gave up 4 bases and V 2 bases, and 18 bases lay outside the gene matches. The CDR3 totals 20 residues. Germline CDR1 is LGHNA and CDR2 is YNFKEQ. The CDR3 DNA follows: TGTGCCAGCAGCCAACTAAAGGCGGCAGGGGGCGAAATTGGCACCGGGGAGCTGTTTTTT. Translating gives CASSQLKAAGGEIGTGELFF.

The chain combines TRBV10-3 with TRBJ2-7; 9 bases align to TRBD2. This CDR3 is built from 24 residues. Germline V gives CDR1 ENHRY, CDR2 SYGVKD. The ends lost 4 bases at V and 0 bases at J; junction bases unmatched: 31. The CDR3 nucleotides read TGTGCCATCAGTGGACTCCCTTGGGCTCCCCGAACTCATAGCGGGAGTATAAACTCCTACGAGCAGTACTTC. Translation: CAISGLPWAPRTHSGSINSYEQYF.

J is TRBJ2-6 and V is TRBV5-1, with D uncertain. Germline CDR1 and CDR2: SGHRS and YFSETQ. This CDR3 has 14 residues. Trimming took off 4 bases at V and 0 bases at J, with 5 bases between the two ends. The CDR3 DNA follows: TGCGCCAGCAGCCCCGGCTCTGGGGCCAACGTCCTGACTTTC. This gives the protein CASSPGSGANVLTF.

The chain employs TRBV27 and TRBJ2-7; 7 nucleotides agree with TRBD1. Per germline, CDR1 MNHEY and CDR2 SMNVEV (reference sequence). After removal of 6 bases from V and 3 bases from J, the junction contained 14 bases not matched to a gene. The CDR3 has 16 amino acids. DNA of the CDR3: TGTGCCAGCAGGCCCACAGGGGCCCTGTATTACTACGAGCAGTACTTC. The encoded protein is CASRPTGALYYYEQYF.

The CDR3 reads CASSSVTTGTNSPLHF. The CDR3 region has the DNA TGTGCCAGTAGCTCTGTTACGACAGGAACTAATTCACCCCTCCACTTT. V and J are TRBV19 and TRBJ1-6; D is possibly TRBD1 (6 bases). The V end lost 6 bases, the J end lost 6 bases, and 18 bases lay between the germline ends. Looked up from germline, CDR1 is LNHDA and CDR2 is SQIVND (reference sequence). The CDR3 is 16 amino acids.

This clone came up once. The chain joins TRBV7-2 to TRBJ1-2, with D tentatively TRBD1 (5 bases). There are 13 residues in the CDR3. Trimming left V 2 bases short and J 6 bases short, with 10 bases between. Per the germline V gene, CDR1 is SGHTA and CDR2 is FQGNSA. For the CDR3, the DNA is TGTGCCAGCAGCTTAACGGACACCCATGGCTACACCTTC. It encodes CASSLTDTHGYTF.

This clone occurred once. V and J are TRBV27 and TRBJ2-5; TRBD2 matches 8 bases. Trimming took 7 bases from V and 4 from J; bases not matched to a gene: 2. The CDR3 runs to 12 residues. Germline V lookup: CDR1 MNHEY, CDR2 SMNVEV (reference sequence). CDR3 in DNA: TGTGCCAGCACGGGAGGGGGAGAGACCCAGTACTTC. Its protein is CASTGGGETQYF.

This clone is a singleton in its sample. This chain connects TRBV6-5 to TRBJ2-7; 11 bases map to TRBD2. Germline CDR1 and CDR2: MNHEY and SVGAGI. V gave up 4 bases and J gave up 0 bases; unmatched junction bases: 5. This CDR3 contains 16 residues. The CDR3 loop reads CASSLLAGEPSYEQYF. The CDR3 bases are TGTGCCAGCAGTTTACTAGCGGGGGAGCCCTCCTACGAGCAGTACTTC.

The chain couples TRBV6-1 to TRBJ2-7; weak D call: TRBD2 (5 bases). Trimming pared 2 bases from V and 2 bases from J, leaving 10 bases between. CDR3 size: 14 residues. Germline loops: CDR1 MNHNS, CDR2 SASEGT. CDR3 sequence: CASSEFGETYEQYF. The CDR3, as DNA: TGTGCCAGCAGTGAATTCGGGGAAACCTACGAGCAGTACTTC.

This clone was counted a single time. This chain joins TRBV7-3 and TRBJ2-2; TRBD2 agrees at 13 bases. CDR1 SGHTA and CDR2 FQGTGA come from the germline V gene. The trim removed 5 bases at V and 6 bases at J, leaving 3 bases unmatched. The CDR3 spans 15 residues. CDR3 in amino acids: CASSPTSGRAGELFF. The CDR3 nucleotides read TGTGCCAGCAGCCCCACTAGCGGGAGGGCCGGGGAGCTGTTTTTT. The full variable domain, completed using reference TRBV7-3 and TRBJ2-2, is GAGVSQTPSNKVTEKGKYVELRCDPISGHTALYWYRQSLGQGPEFLIYFQGTGAADDSGLPNDRFFAVRPEGSVSTLKIQRTERGDSAVYLCASSPTSGRAGELFFGEGSRLTVL.

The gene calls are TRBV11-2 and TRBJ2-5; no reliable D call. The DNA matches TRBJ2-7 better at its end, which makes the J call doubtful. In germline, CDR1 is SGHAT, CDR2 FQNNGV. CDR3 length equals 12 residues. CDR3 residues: CASTSENYEQYF. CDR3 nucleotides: TGTGCCAGCACCTCGGAGAACTACGAGCAGTACTTC.

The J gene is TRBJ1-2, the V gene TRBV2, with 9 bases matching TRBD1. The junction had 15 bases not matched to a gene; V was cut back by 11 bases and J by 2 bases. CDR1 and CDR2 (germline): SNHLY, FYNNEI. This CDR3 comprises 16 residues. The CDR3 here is CAGHDRRQGVNYGYTF. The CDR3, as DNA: TGTGCCGGACACGACAGACGACAGGGGGTAAACTATGGCTACACCTTC.

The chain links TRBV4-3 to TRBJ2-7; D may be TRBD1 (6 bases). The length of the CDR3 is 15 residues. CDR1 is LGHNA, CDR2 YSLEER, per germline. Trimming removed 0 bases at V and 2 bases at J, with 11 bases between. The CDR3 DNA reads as TGCGCCAGCAGCCAAGATTCCTGGGGGCCCTACGAGCAGTACTTC. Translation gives CASSQDSWGPYEQYF.

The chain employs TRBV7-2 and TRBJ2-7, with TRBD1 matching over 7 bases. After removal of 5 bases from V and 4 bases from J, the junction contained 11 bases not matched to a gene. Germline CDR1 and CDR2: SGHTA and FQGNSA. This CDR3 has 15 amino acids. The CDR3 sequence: CASSDRDKLKYEQYF. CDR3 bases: TGTGCCAGCAGCGACAGGGACAAACTAAAGTACGAGCAGTACTTC. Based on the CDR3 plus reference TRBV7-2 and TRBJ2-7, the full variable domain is GAGVSQSPSNKVTEKGKDVELRCDPISGHTALYWYRQSLGQGLEFLIYFQGNSAPDKSGLPSDRFSAERTGGSVSTLTIQRTQQEDSAVYLCASSDRDKLKYEQYFGPGTRLTVT.

CDR3 sequence reads: CASSPAGVQETQYF. The CDR3 DNA reads as TGTGCCAGCAGTCCAGCGGGAGTACAAGAGACCCAGTACTTC. The chain has TRBV28 and TRBJ2-5; 8 nucleotides agree with TRBD2. The CDR3 spans 14 residues. V lost 5 bases to trimming and J lost 2 bases; unmatched junction nucleotides: 4. CDR1 and CDR2 from the germline V gene are MDHEN and SYDVKM.

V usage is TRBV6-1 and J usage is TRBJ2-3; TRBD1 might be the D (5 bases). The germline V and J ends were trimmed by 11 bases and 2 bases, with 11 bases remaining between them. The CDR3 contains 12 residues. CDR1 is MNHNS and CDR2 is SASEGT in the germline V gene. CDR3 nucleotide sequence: TGTGCCGTTCAAGGGGTCACAGATACGCAGTATTTT. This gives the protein CAVQGVTDTQYF.

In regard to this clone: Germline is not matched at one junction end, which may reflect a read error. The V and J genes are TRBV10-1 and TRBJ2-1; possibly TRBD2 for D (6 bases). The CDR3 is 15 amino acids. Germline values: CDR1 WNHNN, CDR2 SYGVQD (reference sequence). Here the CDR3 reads CASSESGTDYNEQLF. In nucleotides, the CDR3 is TGCGCCAGCAGTGAGTCGGGGACGGACTACAATGAGCAGCTCTTC.

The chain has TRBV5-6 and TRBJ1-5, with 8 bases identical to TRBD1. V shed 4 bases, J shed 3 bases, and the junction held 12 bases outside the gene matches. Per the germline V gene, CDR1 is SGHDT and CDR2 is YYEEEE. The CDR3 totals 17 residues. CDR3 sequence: CASSPKPGTGNNQPQHF. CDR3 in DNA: TGTGCCAGCAGCCCAAAACCCGGGACAGGAAACAATCAGCCCCAGCATTTT.

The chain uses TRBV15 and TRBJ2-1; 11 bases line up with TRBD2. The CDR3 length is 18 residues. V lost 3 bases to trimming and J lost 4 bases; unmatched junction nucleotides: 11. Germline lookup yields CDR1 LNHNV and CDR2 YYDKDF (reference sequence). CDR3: CATSSSAPGLADYNEQFF. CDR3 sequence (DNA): TGTGCCACCAGCAGTTCAGCACCGGGACTAGCGGATTACAATGAGCAGTTCTTC.

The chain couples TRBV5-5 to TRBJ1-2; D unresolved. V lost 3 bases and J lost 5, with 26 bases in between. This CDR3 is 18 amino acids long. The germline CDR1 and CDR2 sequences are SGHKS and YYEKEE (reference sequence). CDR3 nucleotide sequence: TGTGCCAGCAGCTCCCCGCCGAAAACATCCGACTTTGTGTATGGCTACACCTTC. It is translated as CASSSPPKTSDFVYGYTF.

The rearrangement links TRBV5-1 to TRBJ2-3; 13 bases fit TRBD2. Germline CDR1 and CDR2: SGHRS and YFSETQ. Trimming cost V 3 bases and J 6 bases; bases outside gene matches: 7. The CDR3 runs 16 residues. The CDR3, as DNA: TGCGCCAGCAGCTCCCGGACTAGCGGGAGTAGGGATACGCAGTATTTT. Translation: CASSSRTSGSRDTQYF.